The 2 T cell receptor beta chains given below trace back to one sample, sequenced in a study of OX40 agonist ivuxolimab in advanced cancers. Profiled with immunoSEQ multiplex PCR; TCRdb holds only in-frame clones, not every one. This sample carries roughly 20,000 clones, under 90% of them seen once, and the ten largest clones take 35% to 40%. Sample: CD4+ or CD8+ T cells sorted from blood, taken in a trial of the OX40 agonist ivuxolimab. These TCRs come from an adult with an advanced solid tumor such as melanoma, head and neck, liver or kidney cancer.

The chain joins TRBV28 to TRBJ2-2; 11 nucleotides align to TRBD2. CDR1 and CDR2 (germline): MDHEN, SYDVKM. V was pared by 3 bases and J by 5 bases, with 5 bases of the junction left unmatched. There are 16 residues in the CDR3. The CDR3 reads CASSFLLAGGTGELFF. In DNA, the CDR3 is TGTGCCAGCAGTTTCCTGCTAGCGGGGGGAACCGGGGAGCTGTTTTTT.

The chain couples TRBV11-2 to TRBJ2-5; D uncertain. The V end was cut by 3 bases, the J end by 4 bases, with 9 bases between. Germline V CDR1 and CDR2: SGHAT, FQNNGV. The CDR3 contains 13 residues. The CDR3 nucleotides read TGTGCCAGCAGCTTGTGGGTGGGAGAGACCCAGTACTTC. The encoded protein is CASSLWVGETQYF.